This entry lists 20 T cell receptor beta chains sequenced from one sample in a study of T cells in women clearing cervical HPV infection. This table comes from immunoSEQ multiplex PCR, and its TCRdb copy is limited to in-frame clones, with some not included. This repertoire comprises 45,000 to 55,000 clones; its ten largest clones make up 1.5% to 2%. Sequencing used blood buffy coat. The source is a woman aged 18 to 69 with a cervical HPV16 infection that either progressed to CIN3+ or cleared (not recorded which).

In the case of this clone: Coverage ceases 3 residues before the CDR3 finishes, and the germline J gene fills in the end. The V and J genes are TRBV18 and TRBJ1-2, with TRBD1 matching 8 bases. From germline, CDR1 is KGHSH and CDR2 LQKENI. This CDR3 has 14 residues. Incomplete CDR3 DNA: TGTGCCAGCTCACCCGGGACAGGTCTTCTGGGC. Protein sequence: CASSPGTGLLG. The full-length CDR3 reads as CASSPGTGLLGYTF. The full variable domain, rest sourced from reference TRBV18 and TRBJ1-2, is NAGVMQNPRHLVRRRGQEARLRCSPMKGHSHVYWYRQLPEEGLKFMVYLQKENIIDESGMPKERFSAEFPKEGPSILRIQQVVRGDSAAYFCASSPGTGLLGYTFGSGTRLTVV.

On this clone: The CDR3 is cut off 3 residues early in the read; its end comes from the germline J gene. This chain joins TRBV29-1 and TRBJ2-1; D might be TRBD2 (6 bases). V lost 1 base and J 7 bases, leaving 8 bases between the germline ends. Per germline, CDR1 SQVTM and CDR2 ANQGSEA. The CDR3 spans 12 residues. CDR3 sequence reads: CSVEASENEQFF. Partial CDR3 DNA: TGCAGCGTTGAAGCTAGCGAGAATGAG.

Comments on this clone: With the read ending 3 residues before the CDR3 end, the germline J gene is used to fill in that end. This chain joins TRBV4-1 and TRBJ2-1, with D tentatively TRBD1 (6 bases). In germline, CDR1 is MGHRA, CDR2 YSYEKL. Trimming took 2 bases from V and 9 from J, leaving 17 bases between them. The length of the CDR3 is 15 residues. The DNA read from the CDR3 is TGCGCCAGCAGCCAAAGGGCAGGGGAGCCTATTGAG. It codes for CASSQRAGEPIE. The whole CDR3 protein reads CASSQRAGEPIEQFF.

The part of the CDR3 DNA that was read is TGCAGTGCTAGCCCTATTAGTTCAGATACG. It encodes CSASPISSDT. The entire CDR3 reads CSASPISSDTQYF. The rearrangement joins TRBV20-1 to TRBJ2-3; D is unclear. The read stops 3 residues short of the end of the CDR3; the missing end is completed from the germline J gene. CDR1 is DFQATT and CDR2 is SNEGSKA in the germline V gene (reference sequence). The V end was cut by 3 bases, the J end by 4 bases, with 11 bases between. This CDR3 is built from 13 residues.

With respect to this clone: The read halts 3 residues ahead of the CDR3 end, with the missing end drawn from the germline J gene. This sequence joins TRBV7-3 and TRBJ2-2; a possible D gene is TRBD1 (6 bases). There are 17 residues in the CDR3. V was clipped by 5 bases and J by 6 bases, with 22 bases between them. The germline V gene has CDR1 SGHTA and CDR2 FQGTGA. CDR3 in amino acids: CASSPREQGRSPGELFF. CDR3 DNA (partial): TGTGCCAGCAGCCCTCGGGAACAGGGAAGAAGTCCCGGGGAG. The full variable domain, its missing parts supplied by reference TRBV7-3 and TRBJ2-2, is GAGVSQTPSNKVTEKGKYVELRCDPISGHTALYWYRQSLGQGPEFLIYFQGTGAADDSGLPNDRFFAVRPEGSVSTLKIQRTERGDSAVYLCASSPREQGRSPGELFFGEGSRLTVL.

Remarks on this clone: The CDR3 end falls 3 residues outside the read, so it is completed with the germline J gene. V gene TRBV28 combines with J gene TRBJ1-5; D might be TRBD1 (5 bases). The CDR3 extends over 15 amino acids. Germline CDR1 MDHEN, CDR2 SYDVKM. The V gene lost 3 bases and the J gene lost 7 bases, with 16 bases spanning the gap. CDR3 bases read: TGTGCCAGCAGTTTCCCAAGCCTGGGGGGACAGCCC. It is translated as CASSFPSLGGQP. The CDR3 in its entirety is CASSFPSLGGQPQHF.

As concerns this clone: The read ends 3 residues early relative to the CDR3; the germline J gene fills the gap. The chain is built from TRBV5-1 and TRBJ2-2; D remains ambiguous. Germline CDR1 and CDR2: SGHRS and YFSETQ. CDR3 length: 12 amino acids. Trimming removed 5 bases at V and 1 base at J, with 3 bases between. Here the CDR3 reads CASSLNTGELFF. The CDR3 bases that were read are TGCGCCAGCAGTCTGAACACCGGGGAG.

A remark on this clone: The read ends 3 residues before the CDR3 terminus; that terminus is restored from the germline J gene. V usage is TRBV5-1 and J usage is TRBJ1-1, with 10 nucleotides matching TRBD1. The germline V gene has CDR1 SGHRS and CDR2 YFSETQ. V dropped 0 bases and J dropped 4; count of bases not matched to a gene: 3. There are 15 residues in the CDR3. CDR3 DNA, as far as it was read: TGCGCCAGCAGCTTGGGGACAGGGGGGTCCACTGAA. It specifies CASSLGTGGSTE. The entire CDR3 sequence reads CASSLGTGGSTEAFF.

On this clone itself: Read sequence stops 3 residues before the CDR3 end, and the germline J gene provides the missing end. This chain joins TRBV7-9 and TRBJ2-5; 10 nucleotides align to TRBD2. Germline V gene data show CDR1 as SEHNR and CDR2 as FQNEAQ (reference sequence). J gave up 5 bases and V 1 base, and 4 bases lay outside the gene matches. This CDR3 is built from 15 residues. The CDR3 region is CASSLGTSGGETQYF. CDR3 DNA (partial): TGTGCCAGCAGCTTAGGGACTAGCGGTGGGGAGACC.

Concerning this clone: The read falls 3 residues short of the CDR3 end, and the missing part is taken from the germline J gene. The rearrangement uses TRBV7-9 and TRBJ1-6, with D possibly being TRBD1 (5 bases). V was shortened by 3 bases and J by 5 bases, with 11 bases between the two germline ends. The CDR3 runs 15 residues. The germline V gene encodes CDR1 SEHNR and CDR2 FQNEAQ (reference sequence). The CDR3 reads CASSLVEGHNSPLHF. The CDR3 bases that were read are TGTGCCAGCAGCTTGGTTGAGGGGCATAATTCACCC.

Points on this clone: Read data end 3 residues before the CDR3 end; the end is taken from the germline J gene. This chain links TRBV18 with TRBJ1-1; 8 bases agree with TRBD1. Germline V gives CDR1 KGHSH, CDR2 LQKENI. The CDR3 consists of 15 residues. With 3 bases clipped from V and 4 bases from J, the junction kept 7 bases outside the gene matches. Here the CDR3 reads CASSPVLDRGTEAFF. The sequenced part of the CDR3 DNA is TGTGCCAGCTCACCTGTTTTAGACAGGGGCACTGAA.

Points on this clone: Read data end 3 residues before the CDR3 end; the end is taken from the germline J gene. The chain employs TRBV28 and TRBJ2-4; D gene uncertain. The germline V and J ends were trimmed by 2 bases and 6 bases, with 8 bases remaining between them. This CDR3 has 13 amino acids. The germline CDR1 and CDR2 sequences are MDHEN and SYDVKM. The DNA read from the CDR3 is TGTGCCAGCAGTTTAGAGGTACCAAACATT. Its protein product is CASSLEVPNI. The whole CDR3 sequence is CASSLEVPNIQYF.

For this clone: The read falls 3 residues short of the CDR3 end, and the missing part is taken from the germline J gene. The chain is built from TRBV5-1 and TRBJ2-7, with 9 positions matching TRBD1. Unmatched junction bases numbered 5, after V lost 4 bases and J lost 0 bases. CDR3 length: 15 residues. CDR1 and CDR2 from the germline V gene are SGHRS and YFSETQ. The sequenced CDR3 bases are TGCGCCAGCAGCACAGGGGGCCCTAACTCCTACGAG. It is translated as CASSTGGPNSYE. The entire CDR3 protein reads CASSTGGPNSYEQYF.

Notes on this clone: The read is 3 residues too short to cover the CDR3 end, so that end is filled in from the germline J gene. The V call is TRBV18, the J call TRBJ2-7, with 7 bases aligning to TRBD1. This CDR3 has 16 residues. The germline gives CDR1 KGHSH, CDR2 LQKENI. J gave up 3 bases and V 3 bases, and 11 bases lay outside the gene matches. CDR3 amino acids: CASSPVRDSTIYEQYF. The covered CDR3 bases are TGTGCCAGCTCACCGGTTCGGGACAGTACAATCTACGAG.

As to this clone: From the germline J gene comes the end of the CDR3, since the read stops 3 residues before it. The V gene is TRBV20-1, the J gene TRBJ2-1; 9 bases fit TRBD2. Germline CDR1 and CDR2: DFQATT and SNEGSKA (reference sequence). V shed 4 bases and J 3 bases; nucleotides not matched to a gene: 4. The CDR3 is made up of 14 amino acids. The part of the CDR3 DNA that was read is TGCAGTGCTACGCGCGGGGGGGGCTACAATGAG. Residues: CSATRGGGYNE. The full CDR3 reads CSATRGGGYNEQFF.

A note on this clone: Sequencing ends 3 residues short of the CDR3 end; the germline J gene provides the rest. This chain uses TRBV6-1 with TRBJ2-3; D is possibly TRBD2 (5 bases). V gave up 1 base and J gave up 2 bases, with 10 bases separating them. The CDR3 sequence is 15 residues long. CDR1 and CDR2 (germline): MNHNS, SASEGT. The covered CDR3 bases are TGTGCCAGCAGTGAAGTTCGGGGATTCACAGATACG. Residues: CASSEVRGFTDT. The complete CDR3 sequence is CASSEVRGFTDTQYF.

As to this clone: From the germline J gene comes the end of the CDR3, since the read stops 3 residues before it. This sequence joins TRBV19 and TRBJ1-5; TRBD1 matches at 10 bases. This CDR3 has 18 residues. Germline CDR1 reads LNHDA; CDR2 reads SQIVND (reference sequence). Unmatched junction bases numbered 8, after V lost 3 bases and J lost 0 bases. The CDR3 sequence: CASSIKTGGGFSNQPQHF. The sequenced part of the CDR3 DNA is TGTGCCAGTAGTATTAAGACAGGGGGCGGATTTAGCAATCAGCCC.

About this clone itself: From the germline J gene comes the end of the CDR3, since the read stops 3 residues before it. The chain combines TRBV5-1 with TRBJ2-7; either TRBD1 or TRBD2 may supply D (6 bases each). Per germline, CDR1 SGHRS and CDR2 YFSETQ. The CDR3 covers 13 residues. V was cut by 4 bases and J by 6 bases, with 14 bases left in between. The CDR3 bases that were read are TGCGCCAGCAGCAAGGAGGGGGTGGGCGAG. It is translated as CASSKEGVGE. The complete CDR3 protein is CASSKEGVGEQYF.

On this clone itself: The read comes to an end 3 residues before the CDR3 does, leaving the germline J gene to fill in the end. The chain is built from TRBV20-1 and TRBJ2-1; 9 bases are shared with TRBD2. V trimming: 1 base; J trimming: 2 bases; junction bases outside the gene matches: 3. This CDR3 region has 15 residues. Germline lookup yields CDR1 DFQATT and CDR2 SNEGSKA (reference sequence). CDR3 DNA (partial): TGCAGTGCTAGAGTTAGCGGGGGACCCTACAATGAG. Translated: CSARVSGGPYNE. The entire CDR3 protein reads CSARVSGGPYNEQFF.

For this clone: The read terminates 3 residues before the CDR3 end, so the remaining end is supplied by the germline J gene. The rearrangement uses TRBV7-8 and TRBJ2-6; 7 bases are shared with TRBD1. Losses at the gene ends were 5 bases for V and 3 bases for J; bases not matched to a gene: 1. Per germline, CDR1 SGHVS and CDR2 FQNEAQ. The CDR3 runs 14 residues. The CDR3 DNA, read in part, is TGTGCCAGCAGCAGGACAGGTGGGGCCAACGTC. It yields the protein CASSRTGGANV. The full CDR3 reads CASSRTGGANVLTF. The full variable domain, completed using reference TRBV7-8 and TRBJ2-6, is GAGVSQSPRYKVAKRGQDVALRCDPISGHVSLFWYQQALGQGPEFLTYFQNEAQLDKSGLPSDRFFAERPEGSVSTLKIQRTQQEDSAVYLCASSRTGGANVLTFGAGSRLTVL.